Each of the 21 T cell receptor beta chains below was sequenced from the same sample in a study of a mutant IDH1 vaccine in newly diagnosed glioma. No antigen has been identified for these receptors. This sample's time point: week 35, safety follow-up. Vaccination used 300 ug of mutant IDH1 20-mer peptide per dose, with topical imiquimod. The table came from immunoSEQ multiplex PCR; TCRdb's copy has only in-frame clones and leaves some out. Here the sample spans 35,000 to 50,000 clones, almost 95% being singletons. The material sequenced was PBMCs, taken from a glioma patient whose treatment included an IDH1 peptide vaccine. Receptors originate from a man aged 50 to 60 with glioma.

The chain uses TRBV9 and TRBJ1-4; no definite D call. The CDR3 spans 16 residues. Germline V lookup: CDR1 SGDLS, CDR2 YYNGEE. Deletions cut 0 bases from V and 5 bases from J, with 14 bases between. The CDR3 reads CASSVGPSGRNEKLFF. The CDR3 DNA sequence: TGTGCCAGCAGCGTAGGACCCTCCGGGAGAAATGAAAAACTGTTTTTT.

This sequence joins TRBV6-1 and TRBJ2-7, with D perhaps given as TRBD1 or TRBD2 (6 bases each). V was shortened by 3 bases and J by 4 bases, with 22 bases between the two germline ends. This CDR3 has 17 amino acids. Germline V CDR1 and CDR2: MNHNS, SASEGT. The CDR3 nucleotides read TGTGCCAGCAGTGACGCCGGGACACCTGGGGGGAGTTACGAGCAGTACTTC. The encoded protein is CASSDAGTPGGSYEQYF.

The genes are TRBV2 and TRBJ2-1; unclear D gene. Looked up from germline, CDR1 is SNHLY and CDR2 is FYNNEI. CDR3 length: 10 residues. The germline V and J ends were trimmed by 7 bases and 6 bases, with 4 bases remaining between them. CDR3 loop: CASTANEQFF. The CDR3 DNA reads as TGTGCCAGCACCGCCAATGAGCAGTTCTTC.

V gene TRBV21-1 combines with J gene TRBJ2-7; whether TRBD1, the table's D call, matches the DNA was not checked. TRBV21-1 counts as a pseudogene. This CDR3 spans 16 amino acids. CDR3 sequence: CASSKGRARKGLEQYF. The CDR3 DNA is TGTGCCAGCAGCAAAGGTAGGGCCCGCAAGGGGTTGGAGCAGTACTTC.

This clone was recorded only once. This chain connects TRBV28 to TRBJ1-2; TRBD1 aligns across 7 bases. With 6 bases clipped from V and 3 bases from J, the junction kept 13 bases outside the gene matches. Germline CDR1 reads MDHEN; CDR2 reads SYDVKM. CDR3 length: 16 amino acids. CDR3 DNA sequence: TGTGCCAGCAGACGGGACAGCTCAAATATCTACTATGGCTACACCTTC. Translating gives CASRRDSSNIYYGYTF.

The genes are TRBV5-6 and TRBJ1-4; D remains unclear. Germline lookup yields CDR1 SGHDT and CDR2 YYEEEE. Between the trimmed V and J ends, which lost 3 bases and 7 bases, there was a span of 16 bases. The CDR3 is 15 amino acids. As DNA, the CDR3 is TGTGCCAGCAGCTCACTGACAACCCGGGGTGAAAAACTGTTTTTT. The encoded protein is CASSSLTTRGEKLFF.

The rearrangement links TRBV5-4 to TRBJ1-2; 7 bases agree with TRBD1. Germline CDR1 and CDR2: SGHNT and YYREEE (reference sequence). The CDR3 loop spans 15 amino acids. V was pared by 2 bases and J by 2 bases, with 6 bases of the junction left unmatched. In DNA form, the CDR3 reads TGTGCCAGCAGCTTCCCCGGCAGGGGGAACTATGGCTACACCTTC. This encodes CASSFPGRGNYGYTF.

The chain combines TRBV29-1 with TRBJ2-5, with 9 positions matching TRBD1. Germline V gene lookup returns CDR1 SQVTM and CDR2 ANQGSEA. V was clipped by 6 bases and J by 2 bases; unmatched bases: 7. This CDR3 has 14 amino acids. The CDR3: CSVVGQGTQETQYF. CDR3 coding DNA: TGCAGCGTCGTCGGACAGGGGACGCAAGAGACCCAGTACTTC.

In its sample, this clone was seen a few times. The genes are TRBV30 and TRBJ2-5; 7 positions agree with TRBD2. The last part of the DNA fits TRBJ2-7 better; the J call may be wrong. Germline V CDR1 and CDR2: GTSNPN, SVGIG (reference sequence). CDR3 length: 14 amino acids. This chain's CDR3 is CAWSREDHSYEQYF. The CDR3 DNA reads as TGTGCCTGGAGCCGGGAGGACCACTCCTACGAGCAGTACTTC.

The chain joins TRBV18 to TRBJ2-5, with a weak D call TRBD1 (5 bases). Trimming left V 2 bases short and J 7 bases short, with 14 bases between. This CDR3 spans 14 amino acids. In germline, CDR1 is KGHSH, CDR2 LQKENI. CDR3: CASSPIDTRGTQYF. The CDR3 DNA reads as TGTGCCAGCTCACCAATCGATACAAGGGGGACCCAGTACTTC.

The chain has TRBV11-2 and TRBJ2-4; 7 nucleotides line up with TRBD2. V lost 1 base and J lost 0; bases outside the gene matches: 6. Germline V gene lookup returns CDR1 SGHAT and CDR2 FQNNGV. The CDR3 length is 17 residues. The CDR3 reads CASSLVGGMLAKNIQYF. CDR3 sequence (DNA): TGTGCCAGCAGCTTAGTCGGGGGGATGCTAGCCAAAAACATTCAGTACTTC.

This clone showed up just once. The chain is built from TRBV9 and TRBJ1-3, with D unresolved. The germline CDR1 and CDR2 sequences are SGDLS and YYNGEE. The CDR3 consists of 15 residues. The ends were cut back, 0 bases at V and 0 bases at J, with 7 bases in the middle. The CDR3 DNA is TGTGCCAGCAGCGTAGCTGAATACTCTGGAAACACCATATATTTT. Translated: CASSVAEYSGNTIYF.

The rearrangement uses TRBV13 and TRBJ1-1, with a possible D match to TRBD1 (6 bases). Trimming stripped 1 base from V and 2 bases from J, with 8 bases between. The germline gives CDR1 PRHDT, CDR2 FYEKMQ (reference sequence). The CDR3 is made up of 14 amino acids. CDR3 sequence reads: CASSLEDSNTEAFF. Written as DNA, the CDR3 is TGTGCCAGCAGCTTAGAGGACAGCAACACTGAAGCTTTCTTT.

The CDR3 DNA reads TGTGCCAGCAGTTTAGTTTCGCGGCAGCCCGCGGTGGGGGGCTACACCTTC. This translates into CASSLVSRQPAVGGYTF. The chain combines TRBV28 with TRBJ1-2; D gene ambiguous. This CDR3 region has 17 residues. V dropped 2 bases and J dropped 8 bases, with 24 bases sitting between them. Germline assignment: CDR1 MDHEN and CDR2 SYDVKM.

The rearrangement joins TRBV5-1 to TRBJ1-2; 8 bases match TRBD1. Germline V gene lookup returns CDR1 SGHRS and CDR2 YFSETQ. The J segment lost 4 bases and the V segment lost 1 base, leaving 6 bases of the junction unmatched. The CDR3 has 15 amino acids. The CDR3 DNA follows: TGCGCCAGCAGCTTGAGCGACAGGGGACCCTATGGCTACACCTTC. Translating it yields CASSLSDRGPYGYTF.

The rearrangement uses TRBV2 and TRBJ2-1; D uncertain. Germline V gene data show CDR1 as SNHLY and CDR2 as FYNNEI. This CDR3 is 13 amino acids long. Deletions cut 1 base from V and 9 bases from J, with 10 bases between. The DNA for the CDR3 is TGTGCCAGCAGTGAAGGGGCCCAAGGTGAGCAGTTCTTC. This sequence encodes CASSEGAQGEQFF.

This rearrangement joins TRBV5-1 to TRBJ2-1; TRBD1 is a possible D gene (6 bases). V was trimmed by 6 bases and J by 2 bases, leaving 12 bases between them. The germline gives CDR1 SGHRS, CDR2 YFSETQ. This CDR3 has 14 residues. For the CDR3, the DNA is TGCGCCAGCAACCTACAGGGACCCTACAATGAGCAGTTCTTC. It specifies CASNLQGPYNEQFF.

The genes are TRBV2 and TRBJ1-1, with TRBD1 as a possible D gene (6 bases). Germline-derived CDR1 and CDR2 are SNHLY and FYNNEI. The CDR3 covers 12 residues. V shed 5 bases and J shed 3 bases, with 7 bases lying between them. The CDR3 is CASSPGDTEAFF. For the CDR3, the DNA is TGTGCCAGCAGTCCAGGGGACACTGAAGCTTTCTTT.

The chain is built from TRBV19 and TRBJ1-1; 8 bases align to TRBD1. Losses at the gene ends were 5 bases for V and 5 bases for J; bases not matched to a gene: 10. The CDR3 sequence is 15 residues long. The V gene's germline CDR1 is LNHDA and CDR2 SQIVND (reference sequence). CDR3 sequence: CASSADREIGTEAFF. In nucleotides, the CDR3 is TGTGCCAGTAGTGCGGACAGGGAGATTGGAACTGAAGCTTTCTTT.

The chain couples TRBV5-6 to TRBJ1-3; no definite D call. Deletions cut 0 bases from V and 2 bases from J, with 12 bases between. CDR1 SGHDT and CDR2 YYEEEE come from the germline V gene. The CDR3 sequence is 16 residues long. This CDR3 reads CASSLGVTPAGNTIYF. CDR3 nucleotide sequence: TGTGCCAGCAGCTTGGGGGTTACGCCCGCTGGAAACACCATATATTTT.

CDR3 DNA sequence: TGTGCCAGCAGCCAAGAGCCCCGTGGAGCTGAAGCTTTCTTT. Translation: CASSQEPRGAEAFF. The rearrangement links TRBV6-5 to TRBJ1-1; D unclear. Germline V gene lookup returns CDR1 MNHEY and CDR2 SVGAGI. Trimming took off 6 bases at V and 6 bases at J, with 17 bases between the two ends. The CDR3 length is 14 residues.